The 23 T cell receptor beta chains listed next were all sequenced from one sample in a study of cytomegalovirus exposure and HLA in healthy donors (dated by TCRdb to the late 2010s). The library was obtained by the immunoSEQ multiplex PCR assay. The multiplex PCR relied on a mix of 60 forward primers for TCR Vbeta segments and 13 reverse primers for TCR Jbeta segments. Imported from immuneACCESS, the table was reduced by TCRdb to in-frame sequences with V and J called. These copies leave out some clones; in studies compared against another copy, an unresolved V gene accounts for under half, and the cause of the remainder is not known. This sample lists fewer than 200,000 clones; approximately 81% were detected once. Around 2.5% of the sample lies in the top ten. Sequenced material: PBMCs. These receptors were collected from a female donor in good health and CMV-seronegative.

CDR3 in DNA: TGCGCCAGCAGCCTCCGACACCCCTCCTACAATGAGCAGTTCTTC. Translated, it gives CASSLRHPSYNEQFF. The chain employs TRBV4-1 and TRBJ2-1; D remains unclear. In germline, CDR1 is MGHRA, CDR2 YSYEKL. The CDR3 runs 15 residues. Trimming pared 4 bases from V and 0 bases from J, leaving 10 bases between.

V and J are TRBV7-2 and TRBJ1-3, with 7 nucleotides matching TRBD1. V lost 3 bases and J lost 4; bases outside the gene matches: 9. Germline assignment: CDR1 SGHTA and CDR2 FQGNSA. This CDR3 is 16 amino acids long. CDR3 nucleotide sequence: TGTGCCAGCAGCTTCGACAGGGCGGTGGGGGGAAACACCATATATTTT. It codes for CASSFDRAVGGNTIYF.

This sequence joins TRBV19 and TRBJ1-5, with 7 bases aligning to TRBD1. CDR1 LNHDA and CDR2 SQIVND come from the germline V gene (reference sequence). The CDR3 loop spans 14 amino acids. V lost 0 bases to trimming and J lost 4 bases; unmatched junction nucleotides: 0. CDR3 amino acids: CASSIETGNQPQHF. The CDR3 bases are TGTGCCAGTAGTATAGAGACAGGGAATCAGCCCCAGCATTTT.

The chain carries TRBV9 and TRBJ1-3, with D possibly matching TRBD1 (6 bases). This CDR3 has 15 residues. Per the germline V gene, CDR1 is SGDLS and CDR2 is YYNGEE. The V and J ends lost 0 bases and 3 bases respectively, with 10 bases between them. The CDR3 sequence: CASSVDTGLGNTIYF. DNA for the CDR3: TGTGCCAGCAGCGTAGATACAGGGCTTGGAAACACCATATATTTT. Full variable domain (remainder filled in from reference TRBV9 and TRBJ1-3): DSGVTQTPKHLITATGQRVTLRCSPRSGDLSVYWYQQSLDQGLQFLIQYYNGEERAKGNILERFSAQQFPDLHSELNLSSLELGDSALYFCASSVDTGLGNTIYFGEGSWLTVV.

The V call is TRBV7-6, the J call TRBJ1-5; 8 nucleotides match TRBD1. Unmatched junction bases numbered 1, after V lost 4 bases and J lost 5 bases. The CDR3 has 13 amino acids. Looked up from germline, CDR1 is SGHVS and CDR2 is FNYEAQ. The CDR3 reads CASSSDRDQPQHF. The CDR3 DNA sequence: TGTGCCAGCAGCTCGGACAGGGATCAGCCCCAGCATTTT. Variable domain in full (rest from reference TRBV7-6 and TRBJ1-5): GAGVSQSPRYKVTKRGQDVALRCDPISGHVSLYWYRQALGQGPEFLTYFNYEAQQDKSGLPNDRFSAERPEGSISTLTIQRTEQRDSAMYRCASSSDRDQPQHFGDGTRLSIL.

This chain joins TRBV19 and TRBJ2-7; D ambiguous. CDR3 length: 14 amino acids. The V gene's germline CDR1 is LNHDA and CDR2 SQIVND (reference sequence). V dropped 6 bases and J dropped 1 base, with 13 bases sitting between them. The CDR3 sequence is CASRVQGGSYEQYF. CDR3 DNA sequence: TGTGCCAGTAGAGTCCAAGGCGGATCCTACGAGCAGTACTTC.

This clone was found once. This sequence joins TRBV7-9 and TRBJ2-7, with TRBD1 matching 8 bases. The CDR3 loop spans 15 amino acids. J was trimmed by 3 bases and V by 5 bases; bases with no gene match: 9. The germline V gene encodes CDR1 SEHNR and CDR2 FQNEAQ (reference sequence). Here the CDR3 reads CASSPLGTGFYEQYF. In nucleotides, the CDR3 is TGTGCCAGCAGCCCTCTCGGGACAGGCTTCTACGAGCAGTACTTC. Full variable domain (remainder filled in from reference TRBV7-9 and TRBJ2-7): DTGVSQNPRHKITKRGQNVTFRCDPISEHNRLYWYRQTLGQGPEFLTYFQNEAQLEKSRLLSDRFSAERPKGSFSTLEIQRTEQGDSAMYLCASSPLGTGFYEQYFGPGTRLTVT.

This clone was counted between two and nine times. The chain joins TRBV6-5 to TRBJ1-5; D gene uncertain. With 6 bases removed from V and 4 bases from J, the gap between germline ends came to 7 bases. This CDR3 has 12 residues. The germline CDR1 and CDR2 sequences are MNHEY and SVGAGI. The CDR3 is CASRSLNQPQHF. CDR3 coding DNA: TGTGCCAGCAGGTCCCTAAATCAGCCCCAGCATTTT.

This chain uses TRBV28 with TRBJ1-5, with 8 bases that match TRBD1. Unmatched junction bases numbered 10, after V lost 4 bases and J lost 11 bases. CDR3 size: 14 residues. From germline, CDR1 is MDHEN and CDR2 SYDVKM. This chain's CDR3 is CASSSRDRGRTQHF. The CDR3, as DNA: TGTGCCAGCAGTTCCCGAGACAGGGGTAGGACCCAGCATTTT.

This clone showed up just a few times. The chain has TRBV6-1 and TRBJ2-7, with TRBD2 matching over 7 bases. CDR1 MNHNS and CDR2 SASEGT come from the germline V gene. After removal of 6 bases from V and 2 bases from J, the junction contained 10 bases not matched to a gene. The CDR3 spans 15 residues. CDR3 in amino acids: CASRVMETSPYEQYF. Here the CDR3 DNA reads TGTGCCAGCAGGGTTATGGAGACTAGCCCCTACGAGCAGTACTTC.

The genes are TRBV5-1 and TRBJ2-1; 7 positions match TRBD2. V was clipped by 1 base and J by 3 bases; unmatched bases: 1. This CDR3 contains 14 residues. Looked up from germline, CDR1 is SGHRS and CDR2 is YFSETQ. CDR3 amino acids: CASSLSGGYNEQFF. CDR3 bases: TGCGCCAGCAGCTTGTCGGGGGGCTACAATGAGCAGTTCTTC.

The chain couples TRBV28 to TRBJ2-5; D unclear. CDR1 and CDR2 from the germline V gene are MDHEN and SYDVKM. The CDR3 contains 14 residues. The V and J ends lost 8 bases and 5 bases respectively, with 18 bases between them. CDR3 loop: CASGQILPAETQYF. CDR3 nucleotides: TGTGCCAGCGGCCAGATCCTCCCCGCCGAGACCCAGTACTTC.

This rearrangement joins TRBV4-1 to TRBJ2-5; a possible D gene is TRBD1 (7 bases). Germline V gene sequence: CDR1 MGHRA, CDR2 YSYEKL. This CDR3 has 16 residues. Trimming left V 4 bases short and J 11 bases short, with 26 bases between. The CDR3: CASSPEAGQSIWRQYF. The CDR3 bases are TGCGCCAGCAGCCCCGAGGCGGGACAGAGTATCTGGCGGCAGTACTTC.

V is TRBV2 and J is TRBJ1-4; D is ambiguous. Germline CDR1 is SNHLY and CDR2 is FYNNEI. CDR3 length: 13 residues. V was shortened by 8 bases and J by 3 bases, with 10 bases between the two germline ends. For the CDR3, the DNA is TGTGCCAGCGGCGGGATGGCTAATGAAAAACTGTTTTTT. Translated: CASGGMANEKLFF.

V is TRBV7-3 and J is TRBJ2-5; 7 nucleotides match TRBD2. The CDR3 has 14 amino acids. Per germline, CDR1 SGHTA and CDR2 FQGTGA. V shed 2 bases and J 5 bases; nucleotides not matched to a gene: 5. CDR3 sequence reads: CASSLGTIGETQYF. In DNA, the CDR3 is TGTGCCAGCAGCTTAGGGACTATTGGGGAGACCCAGTACTTC.

The gene calls are TRBV6-5 and TRBJ1-2, with 8 bases lining up with TRBD1. Trimming removed 6 bases from V and 5 bases from J; junction bases left unmatched: 5. From germline, CDR1 is MNHEY and CDR2 SVGAGI. The length of the CDR3 is 13 residues. The CDR3 reads CASRRTGRYGYTF. The CDR3, as DNA: TGTGCCAGCAGACGGACAGGGAGGTATGGCTACACCTTC.

J is TRBJ2-5 and V is TRBV5-6; 7 bases map to TRBD1. The CDR3 extends over 14 amino acids. Germline trimming cut 1 base from V and 5 bases from J; bases unmatched to any gene: 5. Per the germline V gene, CDR1 is SGHDT and CDR2 is YYEEEE. The CDR3 is CASSLTGAGETQYF. CDR3 DNA: TGTGCCAGCAGCTTGACAGGGGCTGGGGAGACCCAGTACTTC.

This clone was observed once. V is TRBV5-6 and J is TRBJ1-6; the D is unclear. The germline gives CDR1 SGHDT, CDR2 YYEEEE. Trimming took off 3 bases at V and 6 bases at J, with 7 bases between the two ends. CDR3 length equals 13 residues. For the CDR3, the DNA is TGTGCCAGCAGCTCCTATTTTAATTCACCCCTCCACTTT. Translation gives CASSSYFNSPLHF.

This clone has a handful of counts. The chain joins TRBV27 to TRBJ2-7, with 8 nucleotides matching TRBD1. From germline, CDR1 is MNHEY and CDR2 SMNVEV (reference sequence). This CDR3 has 15 residues. Losses at the gene ends were 4 bases for V and 7 bases for J; bases not matched to a gene: 12. CDR3 protein: CASSSPGQASVEQYF. CDR3 sequence (DNA): TGTGCCAGCAGTTCGCCGGGACAGGCGAGTGTTGAGCAGTACTTC.

This chain connects TRBV2 to TRBJ1-5, with 7 bases matching TRBD1. The germline V gene has CDR1 SNHLY and CDR2 FYNNEI. The CDR3 totals 14 residues. J gave up 5 bases and V 5 bases, and 6 bases lay outside the gene matches. CDR3 protein: CASSRQGGDQPQHF. DNA of the CDR3: TGTGCCAGCAGTAGACAGGGAGGAGATCAGCCCCAGCATTTT. The full variable domain, completed using reference TRBV2 and TRBJ1-5, is EPEVTQTPSHQVTQMGQEVILRCVPISNHLYFYWYRQILGQKVEFLVSFYNNEISEKSEIFDDQFSVERPDGSNFTLKIRSTKLEDSAMYFCASSRQGGDQPQHFGDGTRLSIL.

This clone was found once. V usage is TRBV7-2 and J usage is TRBJ2-3; perhaps TRBD2 as D (6 bases). Trimming pared 4 bases from V and 5 bases from J, leaving 19 bases between. The CDR3 loop spans 16 amino acids. Germline loops: CDR1 SGHTA, CDR2 FQGNSA. CDR3 coding DNA: TGTGCCAGCAGCTGGGGATTCCACGGGGGTGGAGATACGCAGTATTTT. Amino acid sequence: CASSWGFHGGGDTQYF. Filled out from reference TRBV7-2 and TRBJ2-3, the complete variable domain reads GAGVSQSPSNKVTEKGKDVELRCDPISGHTALYWYRQSLGQGLEFLIYFQGNSAPDKSGLPSDRFSAERTGGSVSTLTIQRTQQEDSAVYLCASSWGFHGGGDTQYFGPGTRLTVL.

The genes are TRBV2 and TRBJ2-1, with a weak D call TRBD1 (6 bases). The CDR3 extends over 15 amino acids. Trimming took 7 bases from V and 0 from J, leaving 13 bases between them. Germline values: CDR1 SNHLY, CDR2 FYNNEI. The CDR3 nucleotides read TGTGCCAGCACCTTGACAGGTCTCTCCTACAATGAGCAGTTCTTC. Protein: CASTLTGLSYNEQFF. Filled out from reference TRBV2 and TRBJ2-1, the complete variable domain reads EPEVTQTPSHQVTQMGQEVILRCVPISNHLYFYWYRQILGQKVEFLVSFYNNEISEKSEIFDDQFSVERPDGSNFTLKIRSTKLEDSAMYFCASTLTGLSYNEQFFGPGTRLTVL.

The CDR3 reads CASSYLGRKGHEQFF. CDR3 DNA: TGTGCCAGCAGCTACTTGGGGCGGAAGGGCCATGAGCAGTTCTTC. The rearrangement joins TRBV11-2 to TRBJ2-1; possibly TRBD1 for D (5 bases). With 4 bases removed from V and 8 bases from J, the gap between germline ends came to 18 bases. Germline V gives CDR1 SGHAT, CDR2 FQNNGV. The CDR3 consists of 15 residues.